This T cell receptor beta chain was observed in a study of OX40 agonist ivuxolimab in advanced cancers. For the study at large: Enrollees could have had prior anti-PD-1, anti-PD-L1 or anti-CTLA-4 therapy, which over 35% had received. Findings of the study overall: By week 6 at 0.1 to 3.0 mg/kg, blood CD4+ and CD8+ T cells had expanded clonally. In CD8+ T cells, expanded clones were on average more numerous than in CD4+.

CDR1 is LNHNV and CDR2 is YYDKDF in the germline V gene (reference sequence). The CDR3 is made up of 14 amino acids. V lost 0 bases to trimming and J lost 3 bases, with 6 bases between them. As regards this clone: Its antigen remains unknown.

Libraries were prepared by immunoSEQ multiplex PCR; TCRdb keeps only in-frame clonotypes and omits some of them. The sample has about 58,000 clones, roughly 80% seen once; the top ten hold more than 1.5%. This chain joins TRBV15 and TRBJ1-5; D uncertain. The TCR sequence derives from an adult with an advanced solid tumor such as melanoma, head and neck, liver or kidney cancer. This sample comprised CD4+ or CD8+ T cells sorted from blood, obtained in a trial of the OX40 agonist ivuxolimab. CDR3 DNA: TGTGCCACCAGCAGAGACAGGACCAATCAGCCCCAGCATTTT. Residues: CATSRDRTNQPQHF.